This is a list of T cell receptor beta chains from one sample in a study of post-analysis software for immune sequencing data. Via MiXCR, TCRdb re-called the PCR reads, giving one row per CDR3 protein. The sample contains approximately 730,000 distinct CDR3 sequences, around 27% of which appear only once. The sample comprised blood. The receptors come from a girl between 5 and 17 years old with multiple sclerosis. Both conserved end residues are part of each CDR3. The D gene is left open where the match is weak. The listing skips clone size in some rows; elsewhere it reads once, few, many or a size class.

>-|TRBJ1-5|TRBV20-1|TRBD1
TGCAGTGCTGGACGGACAGGGCCGATCAATCAGCCCCAGCATTTT
CSAGRTGPINQPQHF
>-|TRBJ1-6|TRBV5-1|-
TGCGCCAGCAGCCCGCGGATAGGGGTTGATTCACCCCTCCACTTT
CASSPRIGVDSPLHF
>-|TRBJ1-2|TRBV28|-
TGTGCCAGCAGTTATTATTATGGCTACACCTTC
CASSYYYGYTF
>few|TRBJ2-7|TRBV28|-
TGTGCCAGCAGTTTATGGCGAGCCACCCCTGCCCACGAGCAGTACTTC
CASSLWRATPAHEQYF
>-|TRBJ1-5|TRBV6-2/TRBV6-3|TRBD1
TGTGCCAGCAGTAATCGACAGGGAGGTTGGCCCCAGCATTTT
CASSNRQGGWPQHF
>-|TRBJ2-7|TRBV6-1|-
TGTGCCAGCAGTGAAGCGCTTCGTGCAGGGGCCTACGAGCAGTACTTC
CASSEALRAGAYEQYF
>few|TRBJ2-7|TRBV7-6|-
TGTGCCAGCAGCTTATCATTTGGACCAGTGGCCTACGGGCAGTACTTC
CASSLSFGPVAYGQYF
>few|TRBJ1-6|TRBV2|TRBD1
TGTGCCAGCCAAGGGGACAGGGCATTCTCACCCCTCCACTTT
CASQGDRAFSPLHF
>-|TRBJ2-1|TRBV5-6|-
TGTGCCAGCAGCCACACCTCTAGCGCCCGCTCCTACAATGAGCAGTTCTTC
CASSHTSSARSYNEQFF
>-|TRBJ2-3|TRBV12-3/TRBV12-4|-
TGTGCCAGCAAGGATAGGGGCTCCCTGGGCACAGATACGCAGTATTTT
CASKDRGSLGTDTQYF
>few|TRBJ1-1|TRBV27|-
TGTGCCAGCAGTTTACTACCCAGGAGGGTCACTGAAGCTTTCTTT
CASSLLPRRVTEAFF
>few|TRBJ2-7|TRBV6-2/TRBV6-3|TRBD2
TGTGCCAGCAGGCGACTCGGGGGGGCGTACGAGCAGTACTTC
CASRRLGGAYEQYF
>-|TRBJ2-1|TRBV20-1|TRBD1
TGCAGTGCAACGGGACAGGGGTACAATGAGCAGTTCTTC
CSATGQGYNEQFF
>few|TRBJ2-1|TRBV2|TRBD2
TGTGCCAGCAGTGAGTTGGGACTAGCGGGACGAGAGCAGTTCTTC
CASSELGLAGREQFF
>-|TRBJ2-1|TRBV7-9|-
TGTGCCAGCAGGCCGGGACCTTCGGGCGAGACCCAGTTCTTC
CASRPGPSGETQFF
>-|TRBJ2-3|TRBV20-1|TRBD2
TGCAGTGCTAGCCTCAGTTTAAGCGGGAGGGCCGGCACAGATACGCAGTATTTT
CSASLSLSGRAGTDTQYF
>few|TRBJ2-2|TRBV10-3|TRBD2
TGTGCCATCAGGGGGACTAGCGGGGGTTCGAACACCGGGGAGCTGTTTTTT
CAIRGTSGGSNTGELFF
>-|TRBJ2-3|TRBV5-1|-
TGCGCCAGCAGCCCCTACTTCCAAGAAGCTAGCACAGATACGCAGTATTTT
CASSPYFQEASTDTQYF
>many|TRBJ2-7|TRBV28|TRBD1
TGTGCCAGCTCGGACAGGGCCTACGAGCAGTACTTC
CASSDRAYEQYF
>-|TRBJ2-1|TRBV4-2|-
TGTGCCAGCAGCCAAGAATTGCTAGCTCCTACCTACAATGAGCAGTTCTTC
CASSQELLAPTYNEQFF
>-|TRBJ2-2|TRBV11-3|-
TGTGCCAGCAGCCCGACAACTGGGAACACCGGGGAGTTGTTTTTT
CASSPTTGNTGELFF
>-|TRBJ1-2|TRBV10-3|-
TGTGCCATCAGAGACGACAGCGATGGCTACACCTTC
CAIRDDSDGYTF
>few|TRBJ1-2|TRBV27|-
TGTGCCACCCGGGAGTTCACAGGGGGCTACACCTTC
CATREFTGGYTF
>-|TRBJ1-4|TRBV5-6|-
TGTGCCAGCAGCTTGCAGTCAGCTGAAAAACTGTTTTTT
CASSLQSAEKLFF
>-|TRBJ1-5|TRBV7-2|TRBD1
TGTGCCAGCGGCACAGGGGGTAGCAATCAGCCCCAGCATTTT
CASGTGGSNQPQHF
>few|TRBJ2-5|TRBV7-2|-
TGTGCCAGCAGCCTAAGGGGCCCCATTTACAATGAGCAGTACTTC
CASSLRGPIYNEQYF
>few|TRBJ2-2|TRBV27|TRBD1
TGTGCCAGCAGCTGGGACAGTAACACCGGGGAGCTGTTTTTT
CASSWDSNTGELFF
>few|TRBJ1-3|TRBV6-1|TRBD1
TGTGCCAGCAGCGGCGACAGGGCCTCTGGAAACACCATATATTTT
CASSGDRASGNTIYF
>-|TRBJ2-1|TRBV7-2|-
TGTGCCAGCAGCTTCGTAAGCCCCCATGAGCAGTTCTTC
CASSFVSPHEQFF
>-|TRBJ1-2|TRBV27|-
TGTGCCAGCAGTTTGGGGACACACTATGGCTACACCTTC
CASSLGTHYGYTF
>-|TRBJ1-4|TRBV6-6|-
TGTGCCAGCAGTTACCAGGGCCGCCAGGGGATTGGAGAAAAACTGTTTTTT
CASSYQGRQGIGEKLFF
>-|TRBJ2-3|TRBV6-1|-
TGTGCCAGCAGCGCAACACCCGGCACAGATACGCAGTATTTT
CASSATPGTDTQYF
>-|TRBJ2-3|TRBV7-2|TRBD2
TGTGCCACGGGGCGGGAGGGCCCTGGGGATACGCAGTATTTT
CATGREGPGDTQYF
>-|TRBJ2-4|TRBV7-9|TRBD2
TGTACCAGCAGCTTAGGTTCCGGGACTACGGTAAACATTCAGTACTTC
CTSSLGSGTTVNIQYF
>-|TRBJ2-5|TRBV29-1|-
TGCAGCGTTGAGAAGAGGAGCCGGGAGACCCAGTACTTC
CSVEKRSRETQYF
>many|TRBJ2-7|TRBV7-2|TRBD2
TGTGCCAGCAGCCCCGACCGGACTAGCGGTTACGAGCAGTACTTC
CASSPDRTSGYEQYF
>few|TRBJ2-5|TRBV5-1|-
TGCGCCAGCTGGCCCGGGCTACTTTCAGAGACCCAGTACTTC
CASWPGLLSETQYF
>few|TRBJ2-4|TRBV6-5|TRBD1
TGTGCCAGCAGCAGGGACAGGGGCCGCATTCAGTACTTC
CASSRDRGRIQYF
>few|TRBJ1-2|TRBV12-3/TRBV12-4|-
TGTGCCAGCAGAGATACAGGGCGTGGTGGCTACACCTTC
CASRDTGRGGYTF
>-|TRBJ2-1|TRBV6-2/TRBV6-3|TRBD2
TGTGCCAGCCAGCGGGAGGGGGCCGATGAGCAGTTCTTC
CASQREGADEQFF
>few|TRBJ2-5|TRBV7-9|-
TGTGCCAGCAGCTCTCAGGGGATTCTTCAGTACTTC
CASSSQGILQYF
>few|TRBJ1-2|TRBV20-1|-
TGCAGTGCTAGAGGAGGGATTTTAGTGGGGTATGGCTACACCTTC
CSARGGILVGYGYTF
>-|TRBJ1-2|TRBV12-3/TRBV12-4|-
TGTGCCAGCAGACCCGACGGGAACTATGGCTACACCTTC
CASRPDGNYGYTF
>-|TRBJ2-1|TRBV7-2|-
TGTGCCAGCAGGGGTGGGGGGCCCAGCTCCTACAATGAGCAGTTCTTC
CASRGGGPSSYNEQFF
>few|TRBJ2-7|TRBV20-1|-
TGCAGTGCTAAGCCGGGACCGGGAGCCTACGAGCAGTACTTC
CSAKPGPGAYEQYF
>-|TRBJ2-5|TRBV6-5|TRBD2
TGTGCCAGCAGGGTATCTAGCGGGGGGTTGGGGACCCAGTACTTC
CASRVSSGGLGTQYF
>-|TRBJ1-6|TRBV7-2|-
TGTGCCAGCAGCTTTAAGGACAGAGATTCACCCCTCCACTTT
CASSFKDRDSPLHF
>-|TRBJ2-7|TRBV10-3|TRBD2
TGTGCCATCAGTGACCTCGGACTAGCGGTGAGCTCCTACGAGCAGTACTTC
CAISDLGLAVSSYEQYF
>-|TRBJ2-3|TRBV20-1|-
TGCAGTTCGACAGGCACAGATACGCAGTATTTT
CSSTGTDTQYF
>-|TRBJ2-4|TRBV27|-
TGTGCCAGCAGTTTCAATGGGAAAAACATTCAGTACTTC
CASSFNGKNIQYF
>-|TRBJ1-3|TRBV12-3/TRBV12-4|-
TGTGCCAGCAGTTTATCCGGCCGTGGTGGAAACACCATATATTTT
CASSLSGRGGNTIYF
>-|TRBJ2-5|TRBV24-1|-
TGTGCCACCAGTGATCCAGTACCGAGCGGTCAAGAGACCCAGTACTTC
CATSDPVPSGQETQYF
>-|TRBJ2-2|TRBV2|-
TGTGCCAGCAGTGAAACGGCAGGGACGAACACCGGGGAGCTGTTTTTT
CASSETAGTNTGELFF